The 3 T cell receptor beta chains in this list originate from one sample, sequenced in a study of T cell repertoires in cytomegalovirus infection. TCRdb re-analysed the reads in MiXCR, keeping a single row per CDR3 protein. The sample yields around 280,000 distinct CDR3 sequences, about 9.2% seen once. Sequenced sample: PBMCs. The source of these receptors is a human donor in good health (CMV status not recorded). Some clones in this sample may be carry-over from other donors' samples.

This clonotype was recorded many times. Here the CDR3 reads CASSLVGGSSYNEQFF. CDR3 coding DNA: TGTGCCAGCAGCTTAGTGGGCGGGAGCTCCTACAATGAGCAGTTCTTC. The V call is TRBV7-2, the J call TRBJ2-1, with 7 positions matching TRBD2. V shed 1 base, J shed 0 bases, and the junction held 3 bases outside the gene matches. This CDR3 is 16 amino acids long. Germline CDR1 is SGHTA and CDR2 is FQGNSA.

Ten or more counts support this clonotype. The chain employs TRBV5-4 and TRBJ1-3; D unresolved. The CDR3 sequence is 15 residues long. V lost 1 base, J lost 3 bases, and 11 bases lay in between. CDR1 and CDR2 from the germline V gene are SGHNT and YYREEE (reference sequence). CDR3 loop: CASSLKTDGGNTIYF. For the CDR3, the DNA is TGTGCCAGCAGCTTGAAAACCGACGGTGGAAACACCATATATTTT.

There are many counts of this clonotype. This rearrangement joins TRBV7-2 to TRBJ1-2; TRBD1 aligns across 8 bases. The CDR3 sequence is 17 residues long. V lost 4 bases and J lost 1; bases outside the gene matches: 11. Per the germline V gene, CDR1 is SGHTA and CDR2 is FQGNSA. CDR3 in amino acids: CASSSSGTGSFNYGYTF. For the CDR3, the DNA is TGTGCCAGCAGCTCATCCGGGACAGGCTCTTTTAACTATGGCTACACCTTC.